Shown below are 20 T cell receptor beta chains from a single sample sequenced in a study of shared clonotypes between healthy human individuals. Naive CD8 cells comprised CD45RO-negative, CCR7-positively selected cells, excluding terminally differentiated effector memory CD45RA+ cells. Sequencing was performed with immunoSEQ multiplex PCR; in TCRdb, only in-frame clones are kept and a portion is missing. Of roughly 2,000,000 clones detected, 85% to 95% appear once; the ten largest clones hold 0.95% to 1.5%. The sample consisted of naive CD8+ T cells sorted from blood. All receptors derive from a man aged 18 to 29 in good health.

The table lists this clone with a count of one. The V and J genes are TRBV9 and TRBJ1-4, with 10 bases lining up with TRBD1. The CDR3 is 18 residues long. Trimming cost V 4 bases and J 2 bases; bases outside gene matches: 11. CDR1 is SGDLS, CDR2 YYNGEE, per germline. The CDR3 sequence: CASSSPGTGDATNEKLFF. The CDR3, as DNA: TGTGCCAGCAGCAGCCCGGGGACAGGGGATGCCACTAATGAAAAACTGTTTTTT.

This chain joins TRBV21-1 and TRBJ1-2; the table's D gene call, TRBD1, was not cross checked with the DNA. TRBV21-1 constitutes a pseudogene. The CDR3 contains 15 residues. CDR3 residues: CASSKARQGDYGYTF. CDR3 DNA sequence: TGTGCCAGCAGCAAAGCAAGGCAGGGGGACTATGGCTACACCTTC.

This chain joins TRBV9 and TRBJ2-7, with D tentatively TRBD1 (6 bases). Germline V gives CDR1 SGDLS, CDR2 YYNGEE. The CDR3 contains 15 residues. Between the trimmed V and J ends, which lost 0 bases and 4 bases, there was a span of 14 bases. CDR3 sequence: CASSVGPQGGYEQYF. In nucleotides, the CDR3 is TGTGCCAGCAGCGTAGGACCACAGGGTGGGTACGAGCAGTACTTC.

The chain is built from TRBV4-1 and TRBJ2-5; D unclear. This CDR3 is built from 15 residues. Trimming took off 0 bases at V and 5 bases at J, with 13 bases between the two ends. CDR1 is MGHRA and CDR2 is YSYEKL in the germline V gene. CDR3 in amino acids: CASSQDEDGWETQYF. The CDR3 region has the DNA TGCGCCAGCAGCCAAGATGAGGACGGTTGGGAGACCCAGTACTTC.

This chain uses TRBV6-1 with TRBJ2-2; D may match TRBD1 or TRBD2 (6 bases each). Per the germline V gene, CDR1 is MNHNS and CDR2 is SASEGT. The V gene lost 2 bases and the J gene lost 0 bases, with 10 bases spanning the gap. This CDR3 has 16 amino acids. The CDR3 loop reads CASSELGGPNTGELFF. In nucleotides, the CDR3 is TGTGCCAGCAGTGAATTGGGGGGCCCGAACACCGGGGAGCTGTTTTTT.

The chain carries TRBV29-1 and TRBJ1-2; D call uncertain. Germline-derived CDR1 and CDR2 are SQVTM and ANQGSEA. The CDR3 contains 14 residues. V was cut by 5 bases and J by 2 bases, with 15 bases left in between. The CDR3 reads CSVSLKTENYGYTF. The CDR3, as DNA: TGCAGCGTTTCCTTAAAGACGGAAAACTATGGCTACACCTTC.

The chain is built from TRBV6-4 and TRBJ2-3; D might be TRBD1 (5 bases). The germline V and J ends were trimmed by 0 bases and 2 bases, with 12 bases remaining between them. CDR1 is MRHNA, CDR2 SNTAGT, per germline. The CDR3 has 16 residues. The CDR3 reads CASSDSRQLYTDTQYF. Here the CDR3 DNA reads TGTGCCAGCAGTGACTCGAGACAGCTCTACACAGATACGCAGTATTTT.

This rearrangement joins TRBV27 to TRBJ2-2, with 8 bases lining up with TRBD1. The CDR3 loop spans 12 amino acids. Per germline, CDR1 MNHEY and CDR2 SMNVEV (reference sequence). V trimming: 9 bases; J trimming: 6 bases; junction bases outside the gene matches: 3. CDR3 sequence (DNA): TGTGCCAGTCAGGGGGCAGCCGGGGAGCTGTTTTTT. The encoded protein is CASQGAAGELFF.

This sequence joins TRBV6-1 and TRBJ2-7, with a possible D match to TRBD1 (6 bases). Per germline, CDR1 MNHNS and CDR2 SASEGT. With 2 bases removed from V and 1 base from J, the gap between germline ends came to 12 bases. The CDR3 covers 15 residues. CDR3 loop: CASSELRQGSYEQYF. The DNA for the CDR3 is TGTGCCAGCAGTGAACTGAGGCAGGGGTCCTACGAGCAGTACTTC.

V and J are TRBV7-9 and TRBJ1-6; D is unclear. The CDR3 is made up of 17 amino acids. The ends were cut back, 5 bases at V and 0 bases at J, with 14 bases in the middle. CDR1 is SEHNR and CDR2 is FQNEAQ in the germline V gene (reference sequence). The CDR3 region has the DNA TGTGCCAGCAGCCCCGAGCAGGCAAGCTCCTATAATTCACCCCTCCACTTT. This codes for CASSPEQASSYNSPLHF.

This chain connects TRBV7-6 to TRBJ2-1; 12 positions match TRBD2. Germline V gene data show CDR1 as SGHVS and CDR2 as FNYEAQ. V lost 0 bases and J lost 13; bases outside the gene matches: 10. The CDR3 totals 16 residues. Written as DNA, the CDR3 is TGTGCCAGCAGCTTAGCGCCGGGACTAGCGGGCCTTGAACAGTTCTTC. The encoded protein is CASSLAPGLAGLEQFF.

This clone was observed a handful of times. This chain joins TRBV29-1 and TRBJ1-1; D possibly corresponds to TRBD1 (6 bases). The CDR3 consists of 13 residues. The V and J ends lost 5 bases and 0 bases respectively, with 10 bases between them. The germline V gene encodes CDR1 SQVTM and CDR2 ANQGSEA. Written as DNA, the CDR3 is TGCAGCGTTTCGGACAGCCTGAACACTGAAGCTTTCTTT. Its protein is CSVSDSLNTEAFF.

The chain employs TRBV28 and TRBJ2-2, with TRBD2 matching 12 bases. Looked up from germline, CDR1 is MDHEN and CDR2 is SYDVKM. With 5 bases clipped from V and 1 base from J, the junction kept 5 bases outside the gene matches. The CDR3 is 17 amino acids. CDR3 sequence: CASSTGLAGLNTGELFF. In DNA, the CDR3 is TGTGCCAGCAGTACGGGACTAGCGGGCTTGAACACCGGGGAGCTGTTTTTT.

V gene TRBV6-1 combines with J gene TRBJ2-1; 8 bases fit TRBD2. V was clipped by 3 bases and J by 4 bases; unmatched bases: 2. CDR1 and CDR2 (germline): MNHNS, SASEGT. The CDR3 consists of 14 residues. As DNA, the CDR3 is TGTGCCAGCAGTGACGGGGGGGTATACAATGAGCAGTTCTTC. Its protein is CASSDGGVYNEQFF.

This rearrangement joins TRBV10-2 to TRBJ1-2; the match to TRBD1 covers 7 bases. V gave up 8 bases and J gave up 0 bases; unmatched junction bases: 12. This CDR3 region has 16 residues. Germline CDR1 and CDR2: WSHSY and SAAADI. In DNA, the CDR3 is TGCGCCAGCCGTAATACAGGGGAAGCACCTAACTATGGCTACACCTTC. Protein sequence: CASRNTGEAPNYGYTF.

The CDR3 nucleotides read TGTGCCAGCAGCCTTAGGTCGCTAGCGGGCGGGGAGCTGTTTTTT. As protein: CASSLRSLAGGELFF. J is TRBJ2-2 and V is TRBV7-6; TRBD2 agrees at 8 bases. This CDR3 has 15 amino acids. CDR1 is SGHVS, CDR2 FNYEAQ, per germline. Trimming took 5 bases from V and 7 from J; bases not matched to a gene: 9.

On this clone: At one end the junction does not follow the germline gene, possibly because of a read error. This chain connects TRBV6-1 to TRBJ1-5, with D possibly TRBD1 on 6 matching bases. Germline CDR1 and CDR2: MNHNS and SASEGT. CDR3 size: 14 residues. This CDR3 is CASKVEAGDQPQHF. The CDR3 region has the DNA TGTGCCAGCAAGGTGGAGGCAGGGGATCAACCCCAGCATTTT.

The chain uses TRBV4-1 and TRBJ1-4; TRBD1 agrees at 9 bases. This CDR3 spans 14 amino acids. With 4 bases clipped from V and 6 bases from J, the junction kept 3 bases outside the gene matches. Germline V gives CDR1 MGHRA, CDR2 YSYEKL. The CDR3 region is CASSPTGGDEKLFF. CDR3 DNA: TGCGCCAGCAGCCCGACAGGGGGGGATGAAAAACTGTTTTTT.

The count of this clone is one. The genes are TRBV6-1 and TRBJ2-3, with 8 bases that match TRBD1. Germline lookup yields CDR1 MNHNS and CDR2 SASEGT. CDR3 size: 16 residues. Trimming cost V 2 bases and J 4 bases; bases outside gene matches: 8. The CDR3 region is CASSEFYRGQADTQYF. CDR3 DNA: TGTGCCAGCAGTGAATTTTACAGGGGACAGGCAGATACGCAGTATTTT.

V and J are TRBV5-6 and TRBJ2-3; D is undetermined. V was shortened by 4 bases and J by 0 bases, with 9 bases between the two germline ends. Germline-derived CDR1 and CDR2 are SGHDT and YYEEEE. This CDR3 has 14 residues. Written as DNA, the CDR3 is TGTGCCAGCAGCCCTCGTGCTAGCACAGATACGCAGTATTTT. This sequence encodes CASSPRASTDTQYF.